The rows below give T cell receptor beta chains drawn from one sample of a study of cytomegalovirus exposure and HLA in healthy donors. Profiled with immunoSEQ multiplex PCR; TCRdb holds only in-frame clones, not every one. Of 200,000 to 250,000 clones in the sample, about 74% were seen once. The sample taken for sequencing was PBMCs. These receptors were collected from a woman in her twenties or thirties in good health and CMV-seronegative. The conserved cysteine and the conserved F or W are not part of the CDR3 here. The order of the fields is V gene, clone size, CDR3 length, CDR3 protein. A clone size is listed for some rows: how often the clone was seen (once, few, many), or a class if it is expanded.

v_call: TRBV30
clone_size: .
cdr3_length: 12
cdr3_aa: AWSTGTGGETQY

v_call: TRBV29-1
clone_size: .
cdr3_length: 9
cdr3_aa: SLEGNYGYT

v_call: TRBV4-2
clone_size: .
cdr3_length: 13
cdr3_aa: ASSQDSPNTGELF

v_call: TRBV5-1
clone_size: few
cdr3_length: 11
cdr3_aa: ASNWERTGELF

v_call: TRBV7-9
clone_size: .
cdr3_length: 10
cdr3_aa: SSSSTGYEQY

v_call: TRBV11-2
clone_size: .
cdr3_length: 12
cdr3_aa: ASSLGQGATEAF

v_call: TRBV7-2
clone_size: .
cdr3_length: 17
cdr3_aa: ASSFPSSGRRHQFWEQF

v_call: TRBV18
clone_size: .
cdr3_length: 11
cdr3_aa: ASSPGAQQPQH

v_call: TRBV5-5
clone_size: .
cdr3_length: 12
cdr3_aa: ASSPRTGAYGYT

v_call: TRBV6-6
clone_size: .
cdr3_length: 12
cdr3_aa: ASRGPSGSYEQY

v_call: TRBV2
clone_size: few
cdr3_length: 13
cdr3_aa: ASSATRGSGNTIY

v_call: TRBV25-1
clone_size: .
cdr3_length: 12
cdr3_aa: ASRGGLVTDTQY

v_call: TRBV6-6
clone_size: .
cdr3_length: 12
cdr3_aa: ASSRQGSPYGYT

v_call: TRBV28
clone_size: .
cdr3_length: 11
cdr3_aa: ASKAGGYNEQF

v_call: TRBV9
clone_size: .
cdr3_length: 11
cdr3_aa: ASSRDSPYGYT

v_call: TRBV11-2
clone_size: .
cdr3_length: 12
cdr3_aa: ASSPRSFGTEAF

v_call: TRBV10-3
clone_size: .
cdr3_length: 13
cdr3_aa: AISESQTGYYGYT

v_call: TRBV19
clone_size: .
cdr3_length: 13
cdr3_aa: ASSTVAGGPNEQF

v_call: TRBV5-1
clone_size: .
cdr3_length: 15
cdr3_aa: ASSLVLAGLLGDTQY

v_call: TRBV7-9
clone_size: .
cdr3_length: 11
cdr3_aa: ASSPTISYEQY

v_call: TRBV9
clone_size: .
cdr3_length: 12
cdr3_aa: ASSEGGAREKLF

v_call: TRBV5-6
clone_size: .
cdr3_length: 11
cdr3_aa: ASSFGQNTEAF

v_call: TRBV11-3
clone_size: .
cdr3_length: 14
cdr3_aa: ASSANLQGIQETQY

v_call: TRBV6-1
clone_size: .
cdr3_length: 12
cdr3_aa: ASSERDTNTEAF

v_call: TRBV7-9
clone_size: .
cdr3_length: 11
cdr3_aa: SSSPSKGLGYT

v_call: TRBV5-4
clone_size: .
cdr3_length: 12
cdr3_aa: ASSRDASNQPQH

v_call: TRBV6-4
clone_size: .
cdr3_length: 10
cdr3_aa: ASSVYRDRGR

v_call: TRBV4-1
clone_size: few
cdr3_length: 9
cdr3_aa: ASSLGLEQF

v_call: TRBV14
clone_size: .
cdr3_length: 12
cdr3_aa: ASSRDRGTDTQY

v_call: TRBV15
clone_size: once
cdr3_length: 12
cdr3_aa: ATSREAGPYGYT

v_call: TRBV6-1
clone_size: .
cdr3_length: 14
cdr3_aa: ASSEPSGGAADTQY

v_call: TRBV27
clone_size: once
cdr3_length: 13
cdr3_aa: ASSLLTMGDNEQF

v_call: TRBV19
clone_size: .
cdr3_length: 14
cdr3_aa: ASRTGQGGQPREQY

v_call: TRBV7-9
clone_size: .
cdr3_length: 14
cdr3_aa: SSSVTDRGSGNTIY

v_call: TRBV12-5
clone_size: .
cdr3_length: 11
cdr3_aa: ASGSGAGNTIY

v_call: TRBV6-5
clone_size: few
cdr3_length: 11
cdr3_aa: ASRRASTDTQY

v_call: TRBV5-1
clone_size: .
cdr3_length: 16
cdr3_aa: ASSPSYSSGRTRYEQY

v_call: TRBV4-2
clone_size: .
cdr3_length: 15
cdr3_aa: ASSPRHTSFEGNTIY

v_call: TRBV5-6
clone_size: .
cdr3_length: 11
cdr3_aa: ASSLGGGAEAF

v_call: TRBV11-3
clone_size: .
cdr3_length: 13
cdr3_aa: ASSWTRGLNTEAF

v_call: TRBV10-1
clone_size: .
cdr3_length: 17
cdr3_aa: ASSDTASGSMRVTDTQY